This TCR beta chain was observed in a study of PD-1 blockade in mismatch repair-deficient tumors. Repertoires were generated with immunoSEQ multiplex PCR, while TCRdb's copy carries only in-frame clones and drops some. Altogether approximately 40,000 clones are present, more than 75% being singletons, with the ten largest covering roughly 23%. In its sample, this clone ranks as medium-sized. The CDR3 spans 11 residues. The V gene lost 7 bases and the J gene lost 5 bases, with 8 bases spanning the gap. Germline-derived CDR1 and CDR2 are SNHLY and FYNNEI. This sequence was found in an adult with mismatch repair-deficient cancer. This chain uses TRBV2 with TRBJ2-5; D may be TRBD1 (6 bases). The specimen was peripheral blood, collected 4 weeks after starting pembrolizumab. The DNA for the CDR3 is TGTGCCAGCAAGCAGGGGGAGACCCAGTACTTC. Protein: CASKQGETQYF.